The 3 T cell receptor beta chains listed next were all sequenced from one sample in a study of beta chain features in type 1 diabetes. Regarding the study as a whole: Among patients with Type 1 diabetes, TCRB CDR3s were moderately but significantly shorter in every one of the four CD4+ subsets.

What these receptors recognize is not known. The isolated RNA, all of it, was reverse transcribed, so expressed TCRB transcripts were what got sequenced. The data were produced by immunoSEQ multiplex PCR, yet TCRdb's version contains in-frame clones alone and is incomplete. Among some 270,000 clones listed, about a tenth were seen once. The sample consisted of naive CD4+ T cells from blood. These TCRs come from a man aged 30 to 45 with type 1 diabetes.

The chain uses TRBV9 and TRBJ1-2, with D uncertain. In germline, CDR1 is SGDLS, CDR2 YYNGEE. V shed 3 bases and J shed 5 bases, with 8 bases lying between them. The CDR3 has 12 residues. CDR3: CASSAQKYGYTF. The CDR3, as DNA: TGTGCCAGCAGCGCCCAGAAATATGGCTACACCTTC. Full variable domain (remainder filled in from reference TRBV9 and TRBJ1-2): DSGVTQTPKHLITATGQRVTLRCSPRSGDLSVYWYQQSLDQGLQFLIQYYNGEERAKGNILERFSAQQFPDLHSELNLSSLELGDSALYFCASSAQKYGYTFGSGTRLTVV.

The chain links TRBV5-4 to TRBJ2-2, with D unclear. CDR1 is SGHNT and CDR2 is YYREEE in the germline V gene (reference sequence). V lost 4 bases and J 2 bases, leaving 9 bases between the germline ends. This CDR3 is built from 14 residues. The CDR3 DNA sequence: TGTGCCAGCAGCCCCAGACTTAACACCGGGGAGCTGTTTTTT. Its protein is CASSPRLNTGELFF.

The chain carries TRBV6-5 and TRBJ2-3; TRBD2 might be the D (5 bases). The germline V gene encodes CDR1 MNHEY and CDR2 SVGAGI. This CDR3 has 15 residues. With 0 bases removed from V and 3 bases from J, the gap between germline ends came to 10 bases. The DNA for the CDR3 is TGTGCCAGCAGTTACTCGGACTCATTTACAGATACGCAGTATTTT. This gives the protein CASSYSDSFTDTQYF.